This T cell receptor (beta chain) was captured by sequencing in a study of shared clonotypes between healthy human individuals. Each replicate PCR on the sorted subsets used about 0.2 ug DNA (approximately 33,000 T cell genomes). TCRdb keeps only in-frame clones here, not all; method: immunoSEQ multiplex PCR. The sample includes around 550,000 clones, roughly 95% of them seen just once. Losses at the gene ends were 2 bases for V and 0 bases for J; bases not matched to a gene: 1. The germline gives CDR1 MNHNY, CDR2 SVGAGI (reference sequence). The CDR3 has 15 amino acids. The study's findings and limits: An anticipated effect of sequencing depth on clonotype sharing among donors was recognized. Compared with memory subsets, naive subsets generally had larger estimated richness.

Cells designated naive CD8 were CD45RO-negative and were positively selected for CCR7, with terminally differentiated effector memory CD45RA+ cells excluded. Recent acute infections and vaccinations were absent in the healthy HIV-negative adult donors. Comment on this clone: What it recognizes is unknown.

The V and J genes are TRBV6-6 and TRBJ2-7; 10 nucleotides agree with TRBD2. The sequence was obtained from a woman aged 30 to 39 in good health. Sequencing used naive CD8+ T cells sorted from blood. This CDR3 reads CASSYTSGNSYEQYF. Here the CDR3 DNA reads TGTGCCAGCAGTTACACTAGCGGGAACTCCTACGAGCAGTACTTC.